This TCR beta chain was captured in a study of T cells after yellow fever vaccination. As for the study in general: Low-cell-number fractions were prepared with SMART-Seq v4 Ultra Low Input. Overall study results and limits: Subsequent to the booster, the majority of primary-vaccination clones reappeared (96% CD4, about 90% CD8). Abundant clonotypes from the bulk population could have been carried over as contaminants into FACS-sorted repertoires.

TCRdb passed the 5' RACE reads through MiXCR, listing each CDR3 protein once. The sample comprises some 400,000 distinct CDR3 sequences, over 5% of which are singletons, and approximately 15% rests with the top ten. V lost 1 base, J lost 5 bases, and 10 bases stayed unmatched. Germline loops: CDR1 SGHVS, CDR2 FQNEAQ. This CDR3 spans 17 amino acids. The sample holds many counts of this clonotype. The target antigen is unknown. J is TRBJ2-1 and V is TRBV7-8, with TRBD2 identical over 8 bases. This clonotype was sampled from a man aged 25-45 years who received the YFV17D yellow fever vaccine. The sequences come from PBMCs, collected 5 days after the yellow fever booster vaccination. The CDR3 spells CASSLVGLAANNNEQFF. In DNA, the CDR3 is TGTGCCAGCAGCTTAGTAGGACTAGCAGCAAATAACAATGAGCAGTTCTTC.